This TCR beta chain is from a study of shared clonotypes between healthy human individuals. Trimming shortened V by 5 bases and J by 6 bases, and 17 bases separated the two germline ends. The CDR3 has 15 residues. Germline V CDR1 and CDR2: SGHVS, FNYEAQ. Each PCR replicate from the sorted subsets contained 150 to 250 ng DNA, which is about 31,000 T cell genomes. Sequenced by immunoSEQ multiplex PCR; TCRdb stores in-frame clones only, minus some. The repertoire has about 2.4 million clones, 80% to 95% of them found once; the top ten carry 0.36%. Donors were healthy HIV-negative adults without recent acute infections or vaccinations.

Sequenced input: naive CD4+ T cells from PBMCs. Subset indicated: CD45RA+ positively selected. This rearrangement joins TRBV7-6 to TRBJ2-1; D gene uncertain. The source of this sequence is a man aged 18 to 30 in good health. Some clones in this sample may be carry-over from other donors' samples. As DNA, the CDR3 is TGTGCCAGCAGCCCAAAGGGCCTCCAACTCAATGAGCAGTTCTTC. Protein sequence: CASSPKGLQLNEQFF.